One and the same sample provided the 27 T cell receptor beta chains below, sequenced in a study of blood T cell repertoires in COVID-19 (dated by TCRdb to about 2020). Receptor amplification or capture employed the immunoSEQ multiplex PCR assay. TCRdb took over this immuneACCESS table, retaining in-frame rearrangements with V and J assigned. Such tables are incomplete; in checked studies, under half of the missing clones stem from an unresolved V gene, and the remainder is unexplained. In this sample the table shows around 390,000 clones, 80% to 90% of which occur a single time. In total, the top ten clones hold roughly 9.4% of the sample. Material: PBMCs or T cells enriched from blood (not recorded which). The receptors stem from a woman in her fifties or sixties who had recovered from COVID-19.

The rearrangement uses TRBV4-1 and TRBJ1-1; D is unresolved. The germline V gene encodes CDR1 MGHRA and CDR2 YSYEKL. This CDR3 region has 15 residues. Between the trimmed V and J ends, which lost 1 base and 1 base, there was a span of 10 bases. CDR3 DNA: TGCGCCAGCAGCCAAGGTGAGGAGAGGAACACTGAAGCTTTCTTT. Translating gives CASSQGEERNTEAFF.

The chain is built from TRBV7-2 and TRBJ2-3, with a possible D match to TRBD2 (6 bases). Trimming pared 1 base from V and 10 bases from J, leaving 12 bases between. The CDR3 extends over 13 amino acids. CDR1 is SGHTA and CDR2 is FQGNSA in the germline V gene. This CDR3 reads CASSLEEGRPQYF. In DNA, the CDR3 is TGTGCCAGCAGCTTAGAGGAGGGCCGACCGCAGTATTTT. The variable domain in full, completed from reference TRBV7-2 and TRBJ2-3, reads GAGVSQSPSNKVTEKGKDVELRCDPISGHTALYWYRQSLGQGLEFLIYFQGNSAPDKSGLPSDRFSAERTGGSVSTLTIQRTQQEDSAVYLCASSLEEGRPQYFGPGTRLTVL.

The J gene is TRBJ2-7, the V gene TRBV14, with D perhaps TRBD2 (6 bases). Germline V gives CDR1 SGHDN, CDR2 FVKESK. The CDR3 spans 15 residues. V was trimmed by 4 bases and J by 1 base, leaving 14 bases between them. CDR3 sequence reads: CASSPWRGPSYEQYF. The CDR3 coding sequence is TGTGCCAGCAGCCCGTGGAGGGGTCCTTCCTACGAGCAGTACTTC.

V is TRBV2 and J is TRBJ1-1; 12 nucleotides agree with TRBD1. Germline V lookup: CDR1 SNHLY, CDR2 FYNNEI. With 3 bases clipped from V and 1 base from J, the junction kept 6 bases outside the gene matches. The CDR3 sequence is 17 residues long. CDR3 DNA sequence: TGTGCCAGCAGTGACCCGGGACAGGGGGCCGAGAACACTGAAGCTTTCTTT. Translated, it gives CASSDPGQGAENTEAFF.

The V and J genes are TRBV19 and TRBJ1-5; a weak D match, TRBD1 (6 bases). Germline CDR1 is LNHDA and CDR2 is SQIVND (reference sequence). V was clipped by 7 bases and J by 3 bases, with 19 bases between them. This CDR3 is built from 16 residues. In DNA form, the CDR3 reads TGTGCCAGTATTGGATCCGGGACAAATCTCAATCAGCCCCAGCATTTT. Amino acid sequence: CASIGSGTNLNQPQHF.

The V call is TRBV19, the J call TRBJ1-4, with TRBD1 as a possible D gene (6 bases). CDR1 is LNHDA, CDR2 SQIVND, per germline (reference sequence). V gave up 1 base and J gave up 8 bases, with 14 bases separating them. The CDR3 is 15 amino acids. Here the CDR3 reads CASSIARDTSEKLFF. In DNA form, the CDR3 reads TGTGCCAGTAGTATAGCCCGGGACACCTCCGAAAAACTGTTTTTT.

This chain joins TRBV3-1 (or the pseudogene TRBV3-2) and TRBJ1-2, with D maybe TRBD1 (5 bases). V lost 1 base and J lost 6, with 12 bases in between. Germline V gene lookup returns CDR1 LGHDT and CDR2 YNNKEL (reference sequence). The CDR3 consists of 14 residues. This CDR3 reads CASSQVGRGDGYTF. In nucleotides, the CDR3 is TGTGCCAGCAGCCAAGTGGGAAGGGGCGATGGCTACACCTTC.

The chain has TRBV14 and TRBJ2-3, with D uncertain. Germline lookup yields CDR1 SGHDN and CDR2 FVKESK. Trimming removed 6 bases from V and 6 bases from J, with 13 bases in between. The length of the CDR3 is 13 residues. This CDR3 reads CASSQLAWDTQYF. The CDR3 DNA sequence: TGTGCCAGCAGTCAGTTAGCTTGGGATACGCAGTATTTT. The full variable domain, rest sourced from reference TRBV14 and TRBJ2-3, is EAGVTQFPSHSVIEKGQTVTLRCDPISGHDNLYWYRRVMGKEIKFLLHFVKESKQDESGMPNNRFLAERTGGTYSTLKVQPAELEDSGVYFCASSQLAWDTQYFGPGTRLTVL.

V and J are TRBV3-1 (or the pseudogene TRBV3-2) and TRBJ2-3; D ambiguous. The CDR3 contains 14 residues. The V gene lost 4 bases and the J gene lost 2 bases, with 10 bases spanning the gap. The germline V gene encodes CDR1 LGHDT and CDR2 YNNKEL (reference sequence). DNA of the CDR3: TGTGCCAGCAGCCCAGGATTTTTCACAGATACGCAGTATTTT. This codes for CASSPGFFTDTQYF.

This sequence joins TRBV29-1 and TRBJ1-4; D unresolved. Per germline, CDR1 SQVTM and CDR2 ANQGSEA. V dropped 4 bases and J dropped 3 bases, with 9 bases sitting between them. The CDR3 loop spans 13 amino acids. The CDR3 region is CSVGGISNEKLFF. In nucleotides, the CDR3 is TGCAGCGTTGGCGGGATTTCTAATGAAAAACTGTTTTTT.

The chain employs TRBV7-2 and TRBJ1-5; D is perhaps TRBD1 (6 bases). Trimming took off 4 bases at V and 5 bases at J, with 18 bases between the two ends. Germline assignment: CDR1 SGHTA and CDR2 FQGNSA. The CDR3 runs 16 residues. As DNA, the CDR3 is TGTGCCAGCAGCTCGTACGCCGGACAGCAGGATCAGCCCCAGCATTTT. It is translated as CASSSYAGQQDQPQHF.

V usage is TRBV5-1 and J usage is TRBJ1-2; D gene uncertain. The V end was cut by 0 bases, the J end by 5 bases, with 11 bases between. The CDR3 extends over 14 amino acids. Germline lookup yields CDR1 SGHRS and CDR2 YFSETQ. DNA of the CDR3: TGCGCCAGCAGCTTGGGAGGCGCCATGTATGGCTACACCTTC. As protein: CASSLGGAMYGYTF.

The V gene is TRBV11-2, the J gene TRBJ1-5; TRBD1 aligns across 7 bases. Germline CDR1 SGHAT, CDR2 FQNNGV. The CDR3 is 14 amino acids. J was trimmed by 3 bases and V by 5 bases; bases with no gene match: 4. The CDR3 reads CASSRDRVNQPQHF. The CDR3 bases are TGTGCCAGCAGCCGAGACAGGGTCAATCAGCCCCAGCATTTT.

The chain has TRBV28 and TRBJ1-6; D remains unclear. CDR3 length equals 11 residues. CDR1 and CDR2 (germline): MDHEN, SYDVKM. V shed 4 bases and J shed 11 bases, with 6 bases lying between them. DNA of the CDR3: TGTGCCAGCAGTTCTGTCCCACCCCTCCACTTT. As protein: CASSSVPPLHF.

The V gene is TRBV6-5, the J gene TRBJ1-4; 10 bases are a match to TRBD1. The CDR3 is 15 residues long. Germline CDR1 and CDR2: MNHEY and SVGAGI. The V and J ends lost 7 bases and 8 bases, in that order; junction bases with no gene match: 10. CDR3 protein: CASNLAGTGVEKLFF. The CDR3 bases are TGTGCCAGCAACCTAGCCGGGACAGGGGTCGAAAAACTGTTTTTT.

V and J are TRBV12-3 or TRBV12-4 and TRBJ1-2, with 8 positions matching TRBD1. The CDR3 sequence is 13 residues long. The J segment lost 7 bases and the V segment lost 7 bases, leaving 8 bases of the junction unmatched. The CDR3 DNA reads TGTGCCAGCACCAACAAACAGGGGGTTGGCTACACCTTC. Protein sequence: CASTNKQGVGYTF.

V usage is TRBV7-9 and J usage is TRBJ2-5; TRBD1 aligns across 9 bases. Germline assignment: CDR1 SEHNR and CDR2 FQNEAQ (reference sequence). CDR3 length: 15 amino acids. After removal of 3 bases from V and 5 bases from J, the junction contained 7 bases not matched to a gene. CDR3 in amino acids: CASSLNRGRVETQYF. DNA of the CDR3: TGTGCCAGCAGCTTGAACAGGGGGCGCGTGGAGACCCAGTACTTC.

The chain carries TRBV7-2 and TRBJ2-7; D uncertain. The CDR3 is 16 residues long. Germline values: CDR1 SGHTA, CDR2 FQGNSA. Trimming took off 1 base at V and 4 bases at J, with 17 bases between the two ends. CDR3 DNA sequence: TGTGCCAGCAGCTTAGGTCTGGGCAGGATGGTGTACGAGCAGTACTTC. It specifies CASSLGLGRMVYEQYF.

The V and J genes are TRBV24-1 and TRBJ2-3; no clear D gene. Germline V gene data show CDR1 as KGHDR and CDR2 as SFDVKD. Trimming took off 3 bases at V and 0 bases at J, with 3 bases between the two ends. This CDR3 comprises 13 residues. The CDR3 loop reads CATSDTSTDTQYF. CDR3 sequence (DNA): TGTGCCACCAGTGATACTAGCACAGATACGCAGTATTTT.

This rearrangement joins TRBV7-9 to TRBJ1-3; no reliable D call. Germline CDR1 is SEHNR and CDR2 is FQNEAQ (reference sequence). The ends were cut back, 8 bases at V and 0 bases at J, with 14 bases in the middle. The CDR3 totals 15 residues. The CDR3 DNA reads TGTGCCAGCGAAATGGGGAGGCCCTCTGGAAACACCATATATTTT. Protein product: CASEMGRPSGNTIYF.

CDR3 in DNA: TGCGCCAGCAGCCAAAAGGGGGCGACTGAAGCTTTCTTT. Its translation is CASSQKGATEAFF. This chain uses TRBV4-3 with TRBJ1-1, with 7 nucleotides matching TRBD1. There are 13 residues in the CDR3. V lost 2 bases and J lost 5; bases outside the gene matches: 2. The V gene's germline CDR1 is LGHNA and CDR2 YSLEER.

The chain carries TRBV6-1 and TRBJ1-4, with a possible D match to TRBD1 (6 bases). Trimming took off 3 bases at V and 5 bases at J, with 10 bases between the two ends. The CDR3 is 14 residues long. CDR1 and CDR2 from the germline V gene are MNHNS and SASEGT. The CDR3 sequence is CASSEGTRNEKLFF. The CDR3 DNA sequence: TGTGCCAGCAGTGAGGGGACAAGGAATGAAAAACTGTTTTTT.

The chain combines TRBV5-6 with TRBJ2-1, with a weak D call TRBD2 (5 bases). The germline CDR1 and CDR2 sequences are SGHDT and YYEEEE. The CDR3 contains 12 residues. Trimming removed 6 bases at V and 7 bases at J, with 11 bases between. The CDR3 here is CASTTTRNEQFF. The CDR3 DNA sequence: TGTGCCAGCACCACCACTAGAAATGAGCAGTTCTTC.

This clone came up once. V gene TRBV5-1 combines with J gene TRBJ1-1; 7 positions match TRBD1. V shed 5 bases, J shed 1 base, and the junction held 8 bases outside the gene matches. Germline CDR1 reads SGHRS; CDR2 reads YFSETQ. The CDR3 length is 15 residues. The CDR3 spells CASRGSKGANTEAFF. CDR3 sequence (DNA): TGCGCCAGCAGGGGTAGTAAGGGGGCGAACACTGAAGCTTTCTTT.

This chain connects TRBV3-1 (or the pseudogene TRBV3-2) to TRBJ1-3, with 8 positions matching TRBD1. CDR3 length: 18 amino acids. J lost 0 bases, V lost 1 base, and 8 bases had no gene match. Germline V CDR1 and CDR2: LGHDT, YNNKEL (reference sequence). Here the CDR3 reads CASSQARTGLYSGNTIYF. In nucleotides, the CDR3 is TGTGCCAGCAGCCAAGCTAGGACAGGGCTCTACTCTGGAAACACCATATATTTT.

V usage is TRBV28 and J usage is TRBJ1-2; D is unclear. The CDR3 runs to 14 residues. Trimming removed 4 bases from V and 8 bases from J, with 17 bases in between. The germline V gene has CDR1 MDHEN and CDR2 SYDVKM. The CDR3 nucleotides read TGTGCCAGCAGTTATGGGCTCCGACCGGGGGGCTACACCTTC. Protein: CASSYGLRPGGYTF.

The CDR3: CASSLGGTIQYF. CDR3 in DNA: TGTGCCAGCAGTTTAGGGGGGACTATTCAGTACTTC. V usage is TRBV12-3 or TRBV12-4 and J usage is TRBJ2-4, with D possibly being TRBD2 (6 bases). The CDR3 is 12 amino acids. Deletions cut 1 base from V and 10 bases from J, with 8 bases between.